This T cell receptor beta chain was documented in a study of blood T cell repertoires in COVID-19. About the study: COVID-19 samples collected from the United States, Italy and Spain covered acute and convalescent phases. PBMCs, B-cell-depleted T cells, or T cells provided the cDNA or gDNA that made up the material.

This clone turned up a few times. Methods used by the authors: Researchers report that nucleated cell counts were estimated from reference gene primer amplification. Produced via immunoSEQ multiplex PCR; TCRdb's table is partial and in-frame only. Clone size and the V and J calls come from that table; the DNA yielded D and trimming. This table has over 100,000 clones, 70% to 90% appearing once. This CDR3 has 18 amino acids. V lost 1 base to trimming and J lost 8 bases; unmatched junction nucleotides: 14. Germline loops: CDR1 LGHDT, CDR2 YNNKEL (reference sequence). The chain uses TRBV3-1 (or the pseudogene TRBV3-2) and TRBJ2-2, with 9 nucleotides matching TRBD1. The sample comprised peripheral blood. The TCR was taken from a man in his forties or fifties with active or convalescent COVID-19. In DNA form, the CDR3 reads TGTGCCAGCAGCCAAGGGAGGAGAACAGGGGGCGCAAATGGGGAGCTGTTTTTT. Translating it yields CASSQGRRTGGANGELFF.